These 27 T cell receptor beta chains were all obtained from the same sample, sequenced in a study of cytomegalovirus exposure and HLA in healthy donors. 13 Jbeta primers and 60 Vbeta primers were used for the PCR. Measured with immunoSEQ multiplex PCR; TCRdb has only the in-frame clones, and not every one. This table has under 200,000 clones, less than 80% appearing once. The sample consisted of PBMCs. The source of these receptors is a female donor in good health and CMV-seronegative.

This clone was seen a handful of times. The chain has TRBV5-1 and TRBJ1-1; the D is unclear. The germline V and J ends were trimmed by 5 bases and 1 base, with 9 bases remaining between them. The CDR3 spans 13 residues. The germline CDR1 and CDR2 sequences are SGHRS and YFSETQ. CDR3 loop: CASSRDTNTEAFF. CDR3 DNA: TGCGCCAGCAGTCGCGACACGAACACTGAAGCTTTCTTT. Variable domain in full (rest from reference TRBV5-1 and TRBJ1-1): KAGVTQTPRYLIKTRGQQVTLSCSPISGHRSVSWYQQTPGQGLQFLFEYFSETQRNKGNFPGRFSGRQFSNSRSEMNVSTLELGDSALYLCASSRDTNTEAFFGQGTRLTVV.

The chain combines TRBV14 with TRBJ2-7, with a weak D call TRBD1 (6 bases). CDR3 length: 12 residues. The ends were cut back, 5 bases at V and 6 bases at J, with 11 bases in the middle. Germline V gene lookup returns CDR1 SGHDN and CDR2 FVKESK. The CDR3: CASSLQGSEQYF. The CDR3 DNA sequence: TGTGCCAGCAGCTTACAGGGCAGCGAGCAGTACTTC.

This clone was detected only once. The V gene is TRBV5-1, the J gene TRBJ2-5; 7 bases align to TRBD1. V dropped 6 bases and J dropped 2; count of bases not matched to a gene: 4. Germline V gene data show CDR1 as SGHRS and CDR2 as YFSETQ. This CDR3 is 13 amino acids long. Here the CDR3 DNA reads TGCGCCAGCACCTCAGGGGGACAAGAGACCCAGTACTTC. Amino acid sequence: CASTSGGQETQYF.

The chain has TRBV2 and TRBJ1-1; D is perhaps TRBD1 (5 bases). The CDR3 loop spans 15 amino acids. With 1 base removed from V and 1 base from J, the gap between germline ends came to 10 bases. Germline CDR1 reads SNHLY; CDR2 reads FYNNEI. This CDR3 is CASSEGGFSNTEAFF. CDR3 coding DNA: TGTGCCAGCAGTGAAGGGGGCTTCTCGAACACTGAAGCTTTCTTT.

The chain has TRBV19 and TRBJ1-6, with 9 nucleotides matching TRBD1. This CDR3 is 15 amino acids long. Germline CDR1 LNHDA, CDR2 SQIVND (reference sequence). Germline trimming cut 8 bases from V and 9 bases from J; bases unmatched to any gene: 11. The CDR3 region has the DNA TGTGCCAGTCGAGGGACAGGGTCGCTAACTTCACCCCTCCACTTT. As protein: CASRGTGSLTSPLHF. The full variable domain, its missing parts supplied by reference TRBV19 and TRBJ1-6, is DGGITQSPKYLFRKEGQNVTLSCEQNLNHDAMYWYRQDPGQGLRLIYYSQIVNDFQKGDIAEGYSVSREKKESFPLTVTSAQKNPTAFYLCASRGTGSLTSPLHFGNGTRLTVT.

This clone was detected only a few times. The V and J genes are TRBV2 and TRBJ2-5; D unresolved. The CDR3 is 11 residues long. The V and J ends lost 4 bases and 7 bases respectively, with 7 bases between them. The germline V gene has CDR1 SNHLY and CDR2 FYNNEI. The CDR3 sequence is CASSAGPTQYF. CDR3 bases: TGTGCCAGCAGTGCAGGTCCGACCCAGTACTTC.

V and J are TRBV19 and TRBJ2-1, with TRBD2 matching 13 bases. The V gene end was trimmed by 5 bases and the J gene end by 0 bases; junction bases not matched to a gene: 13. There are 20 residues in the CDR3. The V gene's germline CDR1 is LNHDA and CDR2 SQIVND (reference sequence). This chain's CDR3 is CASSPRTSGSAYSSYNEQFF. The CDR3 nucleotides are TGTGCCAGTAGTCCTCGGACTAGCGGGAGTGCTTACAGCTCCTACAATGAGCAGTTCTTC.

CDR3 in amino acids: CASSAGQGYEQYF. The CDR3 nucleotides read TGTGCCAGCAGTGCGGGACAGGGATACGAGCAGTACTTC. The V call is TRBV5-4, the J call TRBJ2-7, with 9 bases aligning to TRBD1. J gave up 4 bases and V 5 bases, and 4 bases lay outside the gene matches. This CDR3 contains 13 residues. The germline CDR1 and CDR2 sequences are SGHNT and YYREEE (reference sequence). Looking up the rest from reference TRBV5-4 and TRBJ2-7 gives the full variable domain: ETGVTQSPTHLIKTRGQQVTLRCSSQSGHNTVSWYQQALGQGPQFIFQYYREEENGRGNFPPRFSGLQFPNYSSELNVNALELDDSALYLCASSAGQGYEQYFGPGTRLTVT.

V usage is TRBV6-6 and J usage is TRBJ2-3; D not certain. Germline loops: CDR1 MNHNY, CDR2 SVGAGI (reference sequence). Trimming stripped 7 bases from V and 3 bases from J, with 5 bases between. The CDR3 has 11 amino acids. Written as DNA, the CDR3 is TGTGCCAGCAAACAGACAGATACGCAGTATTTT. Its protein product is CASKQTDTQYF.

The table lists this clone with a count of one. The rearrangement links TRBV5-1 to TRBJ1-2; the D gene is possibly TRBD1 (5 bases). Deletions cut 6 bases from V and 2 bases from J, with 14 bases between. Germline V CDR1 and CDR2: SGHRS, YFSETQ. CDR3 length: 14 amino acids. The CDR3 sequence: CASMSGGTNYGYTF. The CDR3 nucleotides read TGCGCCAGCATGTCGGGGGGGACCAACTATGGCTACACCTTC.

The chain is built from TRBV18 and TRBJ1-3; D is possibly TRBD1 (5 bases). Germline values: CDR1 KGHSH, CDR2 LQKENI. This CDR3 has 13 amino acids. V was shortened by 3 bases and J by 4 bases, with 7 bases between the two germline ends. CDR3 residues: CASSPGQGNTIYF. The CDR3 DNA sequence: TGTGCCAGCTCACCGGGGCAAGGAAACACCATATATTTT.

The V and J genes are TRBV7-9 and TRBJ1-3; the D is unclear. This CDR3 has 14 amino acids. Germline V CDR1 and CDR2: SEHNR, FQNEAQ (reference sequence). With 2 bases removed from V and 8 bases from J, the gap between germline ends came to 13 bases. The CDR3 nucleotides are TGTGCCAGCAGCTTAAGCCTCTCAGCGGACACCATATATTTT. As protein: CASSLSLSADTIYF.

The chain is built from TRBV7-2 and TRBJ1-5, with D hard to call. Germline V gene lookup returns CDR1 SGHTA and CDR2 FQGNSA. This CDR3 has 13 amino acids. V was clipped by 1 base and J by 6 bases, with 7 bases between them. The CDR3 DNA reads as TGTGCCAGCAGCTTAGATCTAGGTCAGCCCCAGCATTTT. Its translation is CASSLDLGQPQHF.

In DNA, the CDR3 is TGCGCCAGCAGCTTGAACCCCATGGTCGGCAGGGGGCAATTGAATGAGCAGTTCTTC. Protein product: CASSLNPMVGRGQLNEQFF. The chain combines TRBV5-1 with TRBJ2-1; the match to TRBD1 covers 8 bases. Germline V gene lookup returns CDR1 SGHRS and CDR2 YFSETQ. The CDR3 contains 19 residues. The V segment lost 1 base and the J segment 7 bases; nucleotides outside the gene matches: 19.

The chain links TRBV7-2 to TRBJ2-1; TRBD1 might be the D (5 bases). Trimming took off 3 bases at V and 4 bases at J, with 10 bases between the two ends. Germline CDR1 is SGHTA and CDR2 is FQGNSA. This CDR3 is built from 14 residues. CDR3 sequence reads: CASSFSSGYNEQFF. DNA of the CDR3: TGTGCCAGCAGCTTTTCGTCAGGGTACAATGAGCAGTTCTTC.

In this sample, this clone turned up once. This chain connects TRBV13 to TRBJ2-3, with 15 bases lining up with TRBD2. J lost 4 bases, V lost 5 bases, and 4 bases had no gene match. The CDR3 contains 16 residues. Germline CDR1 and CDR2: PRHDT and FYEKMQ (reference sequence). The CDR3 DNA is TGTGCCAGCAGCACCTGGACTAGCGGGGGGGCAGATACGCAGTATTTT. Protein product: CASSTWTSGGADTQYF. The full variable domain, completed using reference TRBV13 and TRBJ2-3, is AAGVIQSPRHLIKEKRETATLKCYPIPRHDTVYWYQQGPGQDPQFLISFYEKMQSDKGSIPDRFSAQQFSDYHSELNMSSLELGDSALYFCASSTWTSGGADTQYFGPGTRLTVL.

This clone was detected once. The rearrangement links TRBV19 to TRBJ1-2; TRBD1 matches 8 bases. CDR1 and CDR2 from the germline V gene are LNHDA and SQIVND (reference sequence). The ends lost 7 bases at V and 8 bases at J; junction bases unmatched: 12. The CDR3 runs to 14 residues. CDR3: CASTSTGVKGGYTF. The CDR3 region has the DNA TGTGCCAGTACCTCGACAGGGGTGAAGGGCGGCTACACCTTC.

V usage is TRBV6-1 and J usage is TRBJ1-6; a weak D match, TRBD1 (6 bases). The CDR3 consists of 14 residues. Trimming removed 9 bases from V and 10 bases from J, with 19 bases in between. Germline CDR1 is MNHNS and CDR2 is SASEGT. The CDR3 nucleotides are TGTGCCAGTACAGGGATGGTGCAGAAATCACCCCTCCACTTT. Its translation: CASTGMVQKSPLHF.

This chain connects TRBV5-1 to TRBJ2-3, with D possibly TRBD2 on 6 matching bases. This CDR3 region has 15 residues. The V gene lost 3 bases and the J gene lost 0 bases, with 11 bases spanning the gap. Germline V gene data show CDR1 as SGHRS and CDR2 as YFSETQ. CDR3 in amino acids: CASSWREPSTDTQYF. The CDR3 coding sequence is TGCGCCAGCAGCTGGAGGGAACCCAGCACAGATACGCAGTATTTT.

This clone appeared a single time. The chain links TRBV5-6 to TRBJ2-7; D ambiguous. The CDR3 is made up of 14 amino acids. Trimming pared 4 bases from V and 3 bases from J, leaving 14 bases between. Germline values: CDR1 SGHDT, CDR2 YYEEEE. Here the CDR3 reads CASSLLPVLYEQYF. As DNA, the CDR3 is TGTGCCAGCAGCCTACTGCCGGTCCTCTACGAGCAGTACTTC.

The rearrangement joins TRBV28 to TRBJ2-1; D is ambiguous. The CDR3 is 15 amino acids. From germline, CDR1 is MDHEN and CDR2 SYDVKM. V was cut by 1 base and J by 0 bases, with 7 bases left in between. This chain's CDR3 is CASSLYRLSYNEQFF. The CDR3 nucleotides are TGTGCCAGCAGTTTATATCGACTCTCCTACAATGAGCAGTTCTTC.

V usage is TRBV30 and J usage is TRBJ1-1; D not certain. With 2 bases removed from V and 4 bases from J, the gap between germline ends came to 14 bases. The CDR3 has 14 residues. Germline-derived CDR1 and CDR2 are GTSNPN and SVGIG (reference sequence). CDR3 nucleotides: TGTGCCTGGAGTCCCGCCAGGTTTGTCACTGAAGCTTTCTTT. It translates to CAWSPARFVTEAFF. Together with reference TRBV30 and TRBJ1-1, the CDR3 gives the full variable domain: SQTIHQWPATLVQPVGSPLSLECTVEGTSNPNLYWYRQAAGRGLQLLFYSVGIGQISSEVPQNLSASRPQDRQFILSSKKLLLSDSGFYLCAWSPARFVTEAFFGQGTRLTVV.

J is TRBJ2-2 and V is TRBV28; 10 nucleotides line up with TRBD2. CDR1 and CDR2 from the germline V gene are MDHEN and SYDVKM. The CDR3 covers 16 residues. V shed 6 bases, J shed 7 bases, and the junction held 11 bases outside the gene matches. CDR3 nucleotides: TGTGCCAGCAGCCCAGACCTAGCGGGAGTGGTCGGGGAGCTGTTTTTT. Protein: CASSPDLAGVVGELFF.

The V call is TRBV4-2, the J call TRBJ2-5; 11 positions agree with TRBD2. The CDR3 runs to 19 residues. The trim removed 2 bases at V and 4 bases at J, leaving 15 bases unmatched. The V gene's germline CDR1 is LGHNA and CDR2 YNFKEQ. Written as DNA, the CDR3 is TGTGCCAGCAGCCAAACAGGGACTAGCGGACCGGGGGCTGGAGAGACCCAGTACTTC. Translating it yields CASSQTGTSGPGAGETQYF.

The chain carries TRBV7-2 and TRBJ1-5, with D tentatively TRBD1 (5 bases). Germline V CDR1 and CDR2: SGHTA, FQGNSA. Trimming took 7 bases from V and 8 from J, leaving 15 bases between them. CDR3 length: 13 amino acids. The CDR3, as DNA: TGTGCCAGCAACCAGGGAGGCAGGGAGCCCCAGCATTTT. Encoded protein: CASNQGGREPQHF.

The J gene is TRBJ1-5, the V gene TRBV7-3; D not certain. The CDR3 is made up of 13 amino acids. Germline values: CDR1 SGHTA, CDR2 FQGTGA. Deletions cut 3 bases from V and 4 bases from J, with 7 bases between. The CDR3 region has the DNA TGTGCCAGCAGCTTTGGTCGGAATCAGCCCCAGCATTTT. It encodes CASSFGRNQPQHF.

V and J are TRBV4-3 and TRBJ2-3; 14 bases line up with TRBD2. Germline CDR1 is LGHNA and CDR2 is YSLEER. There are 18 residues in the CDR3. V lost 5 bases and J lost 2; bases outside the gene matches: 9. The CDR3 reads CASSFGLAGGINTDTQYF. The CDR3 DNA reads TGCGCCAGCAGCTTCGGACTAGCGGGAGGCATAAACACAGATACGCAGTATTTT.